A selection of T cell receptor beta chains follows, all from one sample in a study of shared clonotypes between healthy human individuals. Data came from immunoSEQ multiplex PCR; TCRdb stores just in-frame clones and leaves some out. This table holds 1.5 million to 1.9 million clones, nearly 99% found once. Material: naive CD4+ T cells sorted from blood. These receptors were collected from a man under 40 in good health. CDR3s include the opening cysteine and the closing phenylalanine or tryptophan. The order of the fields is V gene, J gene, clone size, CDR3 protein. The size entry is marked missing in some rows and otherwise reads once, few, many or a size class.

>TRBV5-1|TRBJ1-2|NA
CASSPQTGNYGYTF
>TRBV5-4|TRBJ1-1|NA
CASRLTGGYTEAFF
>TRBV4-3|TRBJ2-3|NA
CASSQDGSTDTQYF
>TRBV7-3|TRBJ1-2|NA
CASSLSAANYGYTF
>TRBV4-1|TRBJ1-5|NA
CASSSYHMQGQPQHF
>TRBV19|TRBJ2-1|NA
CASSVLVGSYNEQFF
>TRBV4-2|TRBJ2-3|NA
CASSQEGDRVGDTQYF
>TRBV28|TRBJ2-7|NA
CASSPGQGAREQYF
>TRBV27|TRBJ1-2|once
CASSFQGDYGYTF
>TRBV11-2|TRBJ2-7|NA
CASSLIRGGYEQYF
>TRBV5-4|TRBJ2-5|NA
CASSLAPEETQYF
>TRBV18|TRBJ2-1|NA
CASSPDASGRVYNEQFF
>TRBV29-1|TRBJ2-1|NA
CSLSGSGSVDEQFF
>TRBV7-8|TRBJ2-7|NA
CASSLVVGDVTGYEQYF
>TRBV5-4|TRBJ1-2|NA
CASSPTGNYGYTF
>TRBV7-9|TRBJ2-7|NA
CASSPPGVWSSYEQYF
>TRBV14|TRBJ2-2|NA
CASSSGTGFYPGELFF
>TRBV19|TRBJ2-7|NA
CASSIGAGGYYEQYF